The rows below give T cell receptor beta chains drawn from one sample of a study of technical replicates of blood from a handful of donors. Method: immunoSEQ multiplex PCR; TCRdb's copy keeps in-frame clones and lacks some. This sample has around 75,000 clones, with over 80% found just once. Sequenced material: T cells isolated from PBMCs. The receptor set was obtained from a human donor in good health. CDR3s leave out the opening cysteine and the closing phenylalanine or tryptophan.

j_call v_call cdr3_aa
TRBJ2-1 TRBV7-8 ASSSSDSSYNEQF
TRBJ1-5 TRBV10-2 ASTGGNQPQH
TRBJ1-1 TRBV4-1 ASSGPGAGGNTEAF
TRBJ2-5 TRBV13 ASSTFQGRRETQY
TRBJ2-3 TRBV15 ATSVRPGLALHTQY
TRBJ2-4 TRBV7-6 ASSSPLTGVENIQY
TRBJ2-7 TRBV7-9 ASSLSAVRGGKGDEQY
TRBJ1-5 TRBV7-9 ASSSGTNSNQPQH
TRBJ2-7 TRBV7-9 ASSSRTSGTYEQY
TRBJ2-3 TRBV30 AWSGGRVSTDTQY
TRBJ2-1 TRBV25-1 ASSGIKGDYNEQF
TRBJ2-5 TRBV5-1 ASSFQETQY
TRBJ2-1 TRBV9 ASSHGYGNEQF
TRBJ1-5 TRBV28 ASSKDRHNQPQH
TRBJ2-2 TRBV7-6 ASSSANTGELF
TRBJ2-3 TRBV11-1 ASAGGLSTDTQY
TRBJ1-6 TRBV6-1 ASSWTGSNSSPLH
TRBJ2-5 TRBV6-5 ASNRRDRVVETQY
TRBJ2-1 TRBV2 ASSESGRNEQF
TRBJ2-1 TRBV30 AWSVSNIGVDEQF
TRBJ2-3 TRBV28 ASSPQSTDTQY
TRBJ1-1 TRBV7-9 ASSLQGGSEAF
TRBJ1-1 TRBV2 ASSELGGTRNTEAF
TRBJ1-2 TRBV10-1 ASSVIRMNYGYT
TRBJ2-1 TRBV11-1 ASVASGIPNEQF
TRBJ1-1 TRBV5-4 ASSAAAEMREAF
TRBJ2-5 TRBV5-1 ASSTRLAGAETQY
TRBJ2-2 TRBV2 ASSAGLAGFAGELF
TRBJ2-3 TRBV29-1 SVAQRGGPDTQY
TRBJ2-2 TRBV5-4 ASSTASGPNTGELF
TRBJ2-1 TRBV28 ASSSPMKRF
TRBJ2-3 TRBV10-3 AISDALAGRNTDTQY
TRBJ2-3 TRBV28 ASSSLLRRVLHQRRGDTQY
TRBJ2-3 TRBV30 AWGLGQYTDTQY
TRBJ1-1 TRBV9 ASSVGPRVLTNTEAF
TRBJ1-2 TRBV29-1 SVRQDYGYT
TRBJ2-7 TRBV6-6 ASSKLAGGNEQY
TRBJ2-7 TRBV6-5 ASSYQGSYGEQY
TRBJ2-5 TRBV29-1 SANTGGAGETQY
TRBJ2-3 TRBV19 ASSMGLVQSTDTQY
TRBJ2-1 TRBV7-8 ASSPRLAGATYNEQF
. TRBV7-9 ASSFTSELF